Listed here are 16 T cell receptor beta chains from one sample, sequenced in a study of T cell changes during pregnancy in multiple sclerosis. Generated by immunoSEQ multiplex PCR, the TCRdb table keeps only in-frame clones and is missing some. The sample yields approximately 88,000 clones, around 92% seen once. The input for sequencing was peripheral blood, taken in the first trimester of pregnancy. The receptors derive from a female donor with multiple sclerosis, enrolled in a pregnancy study.

This sequence joins TRBV7-6 and TRBJ2-2, with TRBD1 as a possible D gene (6 bases). Looked up from germline, CDR1 is SGHVS and CDR2 is FNYEAQ. The germline V and J ends were trimmed by 4 bases and 1 base, with 7 bases remaining between them. This CDR3 is built from 14 residues. In DNA, the CDR3 is TGTGCCAGCAGCTCGGGACAGAACACCGGGGAGCTGTTTTTT. Protein product: CASSSGQNTGELFF.

The rearrangement links TRBV19 to TRBJ1-1; a possible D gene is TRBD1 (6 bases). Germline V lookup: CDR1 LNHDA, CDR2 SQIVND (reference sequence). V was pared by 7 bases and J by 6 bases, with 18 bases between. This CDR3 is 14 amino acids long. The CDR3 DNA reads as TGTGCCAGTACCCCGAATCTGGGGGCTGCTGAAGCTTTCTTT. This gives the protein CASTPNLGAAEAFF.

This clone has a handful of counts. This sample includes further DNA sequences coding for the same CDR3. The CDR3 region is CASSYGRVGEKLFF. DNA for the CDR3: TGTGCCAGCAGTTACGGCAGGGTGGGTGAAAAACTGTTTTTT. The gene calls are TRBV6-5 and TRBJ1-4; D may be TRBD1 (5 bases). From germline, CDR1 is MNHEY and CDR2 SVGAGI. The V end lost 2 bases, the J end lost 7 bases, and 11 bases lay between the germline ends. The CDR3 runs 14 residues.

The J gene is TRBJ2-2, the V gene TRBV7-8; 9 nucleotides match TRBD2. V lost 6 bases to trimming and J lost 0 bases; unmatched junction nucleotides: 14. Germline CDR1 reads SGHVS; CDR2 reads FQNEAQ. The CDR3 is 19 amino acids. The CDR3 coding sequence is TGTGCCAGCAGTCCAACCCCGACTAGCGGTGTAGCGAACACCGGGGAGCTGTTTTTT. This codes for CASSPTPTSGVANTGELFF.

The rearrangement links TRBV5-4 to TRBJ2-7; TRBD2 matches 14 bases. Trimming at V came to 9 bases and at J to 3 bases, leaving 11 bases not matched to a gene. Germline V gives CDR1 SGHNT, CDR2 YYREEE (reference sequence). The CDR3 consists of 16 residues. As DNA, the CDR3 is TGTGCCACCACCGTGACTAGCGGGAGGGCCTACTACGAGCAGTACTTC. Translation gives CATTVTSGRAYYEQYF.

The chain couples TRBV15 to TRBJ2-2, with TRBD2 matching over 8 bases. CDR1 is LNHNV and CDR2 is YYDKDF in the germline V gene (reference sequence). After removal of 6 bases from V and 7 bases from J, the junction contained 7 bases not matched to a gene. This CDR3 is built from 14 residues. The CDR3, as DNA: TGTGCCACCAGATCGGGAGGGTCTATCGGGGAGCTGTTTTTT. This encodes CATRSGGSIGELFF.

The chain links TRBV25-1 to TRBJ2-7; D is perhaps TRBD1 (5 bases). This CDR3 is 16 amino acids long. CDR1 and CDR2 (germline): MGHDK, SYGVNS. V was trimmed by 5 bases and J by 7 bases, leaving 24 bases between them. CDR3 in DNA: TGTGCCAGCAGTAACAGGTCAGGGATTTCTTTTTTGGAGCAGTACTTC. Translation: CASSNRSGISFLEQYF.

This chain uses TRBV28 with TRBJ2-7, with a tentative D call TRBD1 (6 bases). V shed 7 bases and J shed 4 bases, with 11 bases lying between them. The CDR3 runs to 12 residues. Per the germline V gene, CDR1 is MDHEN and CDR2 is SYDVKM. CDR3 sequence (DNA): TGTGCCAGCACAAGCGGACAGTACGAGCAGTACTTC. Amino acids: CASTSGQYEQYF.

This chain connects TRBV7-6 to TRBJ2-1, with 7 positions matching TRBD2. The CDR3 covers 16 residues. With V trimmed by 1 base and J by 3 bases, 6 bases remained unmatched. The germline gives CDR1 SGHVS, CDR2 FNYEAQ. CDR3 DNA: TGTGCCAGCAGCTTAGAGCGCGGGAGTCTCTACAATGAGCAGTTCTTC. Translated, it gives CASSLERGSLYNEQFF.

The chain uses TRBV4-3 and TRBJ1-3; D not certain. Germline V gene sequence: CDR1 LGHNA, CDR2 YSLEER. The CDR3 loop spans 15 amino acids. The germline V and J ends were trimmed by 0 bases and 3 bases, with 9 bases remaining between them. Here the CDR3 DNA reads TGCGCCAGCAGCCAAGATCCGGGATATGGAAACACCATATATTTT. It yields the protein CASSQDPGYGNTIYF.

Worth noting for this clone: A read error may produce the germline difference seen at one junction end. The chain combines TRBV7-7 with TRBJ1-2; TRBD1 matches at 9 bases. The CDR3 sequence is 15 residues long. The germline CDR1 and CDR2 sequences are SSHAT and FNYEAQ (reference sequence). This chain's CDR3 is CASRRIDRGVDGYTF. The CDR3 nucleotides read TGTGCTAGCAGACGGATAGACAGGGGGGTCGATGGCTACACCTTC.

CDR3 sequence reads: CASSIGANTEAFF. Here the CDR3 DNA reads TGTGCCAGTAGTATAGGAGCTAACACTGAAGCTTTCTTT. The chain employs TRBV19 and TRBJ1-1; D gene unclear. The CDR3 spans 13 residues. Per germline, CDR1 LNHDA and CDR2 SQIVND (reference sequence). V was pared by 1 base and J by 2 bases, with 5 bases between. Full variable domain (missing parts from reference TRBV19 and TRBJ1-1): DGGITQSPKYLFRKEGQNVTLSCEQNLNHDAMYWYRQDPGQGLRLIYYSQIVNDFQKGDIAEGYSVSREKKESFPLTVTSAQKNPTAFYLCASSIGANTEAFFGQGTRLTVV.

Only one count was recorded for this clone. The gene calls are TRBV6-1 and TRBJ2-7, with 9 bases identical to TRBD2. Germline V gene lookup returns CDR1 MNHNS and CDR2 SASEGT. The CDR3 contains 15 residues. The J segment lost 3 bases and the V segment lost 2 bases, leaving 5 bases of the junction unmatched. The CDR3 loop is CASSESGLADYEQYF. The CDR3 DNA sequence: TGTGCCAGCAGTGAATCGGGACTAGCAGACTACGAGCAGTACTTC.

J is TRBJ2-1 and V is TRBV7-6; D remains ambiguous. This CDR3 has 16 residues. V shed 1 base and J shed 0 bases, with 10 bases lying between them. Germline V gives CDR1 SGHVS, CDR2 FNYEAQ. The CDR3 spells CASSLVARGSYNEQFF. In DNA form, the CDR3 reads TGTGCCAGCAGCTTAGTGGCGAGAGGCTCCTACAATGAGCAGTTCTTC.

The gene calls are TRBV10-2 and TRBJ2-5; 7 bases agree with TRBD2. CDR1 and CDR2 from the germline V gene are WSHSY and SAAADI. CDR3 length: 14 residues. The V segment lost 9 bases and the J segment 3 bases; nucleotides outside the gene matches: 10. The CDR3 loop reads CASSPTSAKETQYF. CDR3 bases: TGCGCCAGTTCCCCAACTAGCGCCAAAGAGACCCAGTACTTC.

This chain connects TRBV14 to TRBJ2-1, with D unclear. The CDR3 runs to 15 residues. Germline lookup yields CDR1 SGHDN and CDR2 FVKESK. Trimming removed 3 bases from V and 1 base from J, with 10 bases in between. CDR3 loop: CASSQRGVSYNEQFF. The CDR3 DNA sequence: TGTGCCAGCAGCCAGCGAGGAGTATCCTACAATGAGCAGTTCTTC. Full variable domain (outside the CDR3, taken from reference TRBV14 and TRBJ2-1): EAGVTQFPSHSVIEKGQTVTLRCDPISGHDNLYWYRRVMGKEIKFLLHFVKESKQDESGMPNNRFLAERTGGTYSTLKVQPAELEDSGVYFCASSQRGVSYNEQFFGPGTRLTVL.